The clone carrying this T cell receptor beta chain was found once. As yet, its antigen is unknown. The entry originates in a study of PD-1 blockade in classical Hodgkin lymphoma. Study-wide points: Complete responders' baseline diversity resembled that of newly diagnosed patients. Factors driving the repertoire differences, possibly disease activity or prior therapy, remain undefined. There was a significant rise in CD4+ TCR diversity by C4D1, with no such rise for CD8+.

Assay: immunoSEQ multiplex PCR; the TCRdb copy retains only in-frame clones and omits some. This sample has 90,000 to 100,000 clones, with roughly 76% found just once. Each of the patients experienced relapse following autologous stem cell transplantation, and their brentuximab vedotin exposure differed. The V end lost 0 bases, the J end lost 5 bases, and 5 bases lay between the germline ends. The CDR3 length is 13 residues. The germline CDR1 and CDR2 sequences are SGHDT and YYEEEE. The chain couples TRBV5-6 to TRBJ2-2; unclear D gene. The specimen was peripheral blood mononuclear cells (PBMCs), collected before the second cycle of nivolumab. The sequence was collected from a human donor with classical Hodgkin lymphoma. For the CDR3, the DNA is TGTGCCAGCAGCTTGGTGGGGACCGGGGAGCTGTTTTTT. This translates into CASSLVGTGELFF.